This record covers a single T cell receptor (beta chain). Its target is not known. These data are taken from a study of cytomegalovirus exposure and HLA in healthy donors. Study-wide points: The study had only CMV serostatus as immune exposure information. TCR beta chain V- and J-gene trimming was linked, in a later analysis, to a missense variant in DCLRE1C.

The PCR made use of 60 Vbeta and 13 Jbeta primers. Assay used: immunoSEQ multiplex PCR; TCRdb lists only in-frame clones, some missing. Of 100,000 to 150,000 clones listed, approximately 80% are singletons. The sequence came from a man aged 30 to 39 in good health and CMV-seronegative. The sequenced sample was PBMCs.

The CDR3 DNA reads as TGTGCCAGCAGCTTGCGAGAGGGCCAGGGGGAGACCCAGTACTTC. Its translation: CASSLREGQGETQYF. This sequence joins TRBV7-8 and TRBJ2-5, with TRBD1 as a possible D gene (6 bases). Germline lookup yields CDR1 SGHVS and CDR2 FQNEAQ. V lost 3 bases to trimming and J lost 5 bases, with 16 bases between them. CDR3 size: 15 residues.